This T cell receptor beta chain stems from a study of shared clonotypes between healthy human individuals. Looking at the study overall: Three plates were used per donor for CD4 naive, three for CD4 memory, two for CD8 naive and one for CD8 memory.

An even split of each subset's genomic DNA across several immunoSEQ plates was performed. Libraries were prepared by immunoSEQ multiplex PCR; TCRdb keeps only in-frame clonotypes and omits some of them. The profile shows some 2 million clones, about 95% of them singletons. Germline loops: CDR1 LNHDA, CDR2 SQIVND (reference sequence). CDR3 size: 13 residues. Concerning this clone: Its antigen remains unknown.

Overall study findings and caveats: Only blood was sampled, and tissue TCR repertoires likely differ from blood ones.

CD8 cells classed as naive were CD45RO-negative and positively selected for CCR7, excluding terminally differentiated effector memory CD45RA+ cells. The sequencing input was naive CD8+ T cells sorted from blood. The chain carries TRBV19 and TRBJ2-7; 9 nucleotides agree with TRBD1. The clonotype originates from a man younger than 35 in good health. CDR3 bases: TGTGCGACATCCGGGACAGGGTCCTACGAGCAGTACTTC. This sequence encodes CATSGTGSYEQYF.